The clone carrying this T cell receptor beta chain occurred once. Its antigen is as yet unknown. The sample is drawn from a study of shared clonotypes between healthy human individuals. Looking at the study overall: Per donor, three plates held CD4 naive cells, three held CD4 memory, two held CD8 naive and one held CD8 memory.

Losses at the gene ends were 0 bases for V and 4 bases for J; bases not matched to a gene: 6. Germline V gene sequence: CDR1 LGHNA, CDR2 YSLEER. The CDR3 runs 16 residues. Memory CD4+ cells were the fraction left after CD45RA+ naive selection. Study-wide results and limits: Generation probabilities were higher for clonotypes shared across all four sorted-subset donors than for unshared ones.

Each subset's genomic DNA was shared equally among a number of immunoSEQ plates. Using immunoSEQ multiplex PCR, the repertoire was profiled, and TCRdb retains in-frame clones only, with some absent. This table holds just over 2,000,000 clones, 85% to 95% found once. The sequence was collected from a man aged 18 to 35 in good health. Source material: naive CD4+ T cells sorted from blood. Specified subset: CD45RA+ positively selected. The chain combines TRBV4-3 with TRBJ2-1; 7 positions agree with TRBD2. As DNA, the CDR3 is TGCGCCAGCAGCCAAGATCCGAGCGGGGTATACAATGAGCAGTTCTTC. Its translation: CASSQDPSGVYNEQFF.